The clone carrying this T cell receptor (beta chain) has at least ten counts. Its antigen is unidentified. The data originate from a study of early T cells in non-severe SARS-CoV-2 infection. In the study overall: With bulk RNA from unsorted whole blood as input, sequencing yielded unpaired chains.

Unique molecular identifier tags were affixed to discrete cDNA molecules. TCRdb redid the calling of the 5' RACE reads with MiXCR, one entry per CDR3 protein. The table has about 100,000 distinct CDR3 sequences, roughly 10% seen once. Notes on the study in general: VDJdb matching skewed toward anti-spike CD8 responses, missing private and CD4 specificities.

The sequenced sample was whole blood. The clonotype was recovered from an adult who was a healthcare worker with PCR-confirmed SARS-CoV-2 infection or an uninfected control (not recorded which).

CDR3 loop: CASGLAAKQYF. The CDR3 DNA follows: TGTGCCAGCGGCCTAGCGGCTAAACAGTACTTC. The V call is TRBV28, the J call TRBJ2-7; TRBD2 agrees at 7 bases. The CDR3 sequence is 11 residues long. Per germline, CDR1 MDHEN and CDR2 SYDVKM. J was trimmed by 10 bases and V by 8 bases; bases with no gene match: 8.